The text below deals with one TCR beta chain. The sample originates from a study of blood T cell repertoires in COVID-19. This CDR3 is built from 15 residues. Germline V gives CDR1 LGHDT, CDR2 YNNKEL (reference sequence). V trimming: 8 bases; J trimming: 9 bases; junction bases outside the gene matches: 12. Data came from immunoSEQ multiplex PCR; TCRdb stores just in-frame clones and leaves some out. The table records about 220,000 clones, around 89% of them present only once. What was sequenced was PBMCs or T cells enriched from blood (not recorded which). This sequence originates from a woman aged 25-40 years who had recovered from COVID-19. The chain joins TRBV3-1 (or the pseudogene TRBV3-2) to TRBJ1-6; 8 bases are a match to TRBD1. CDR3 sequence: CASEGPGQGASPLHF. DNA for the CDR3: TGTGCCAGCGAAGGCCCCGGACAGGGAGCTTCACCCCTCCACTTT.